Included here is one TCR beta chain sequence, with context. The antigen remains unidentified. The germline gives CDR1 SEHNR, CDR2 FQNEAQ (reference sequence). V dropped 4 bases and J dropped 1; count of bases not matched to a gene: 15. The length of the CDR3 is 18 residues. This specimen belongs to a study of a mutant IDH1 vaccine in newly diagnosed glioma. As for time point: week 23, last vaccination. Vaccine doses each comprised 300 ug of mutant IDH1 20-mer peptide, with topical imiquimod. Measured with immunoSEQ multiplex PCR; TCRdb has only the in-frame clones, and not every one. The data contain 25,000 to 30,000 clones, around 83% of them singletons.

The rearrangement joins TRBV7-9 to TRBJ1-1; 7 nucleotides align to TRBD1. The TCR originated in a woman aged 25 to 39 with glioma. This specimen consisted of PBMCs, obtained from a glioma patient whose treatment included an IDH1 peptide vaccine. CDR3: CASSSSYYSRQGNTEAFF. Written as DNA, the CDR3 is TGTGCCAGCAGCTCCAGTTATTATTCTAGACAGGGGAACACTGAAGCTTTCTTT.